This TCR beta chain emerged from a study of blood T cell repertoires in COVID-19. Across the study: Samples taken during acute and convalescent COVID-19 were collected in the United States, Italy and Spain. The cDNA or gDNA used as material had been derived from T cells, B-cell-depleted T cells, or PBMCs.

Germline lookup yields CDR1 LNHDA and CDR2 SQIVND (reference sequence). The length of the CDR3 is 14 residues. The V and J ends lost 8 bases and 0 bases respectively, with 11 bases between them. In the source study's methods: Estimation of nucleated cell counts relied on the amplification of reference gene primers. Method: immunoSEQ multiplex PCR; TCRdb's copy keeps in-frame clones and lacks some. V and J calls and clone size are as listed in that table; D and trimming were resolved from the DNA. The sample has 230,000 or so clones, roughly 82% seen once. This clone was detected a few times. The rearrangement joins TRBV19 to TRBJ1-5; D gene uncertain. This TCR came from a man aged 40-55 years who had recovered from COVID-19. The specimen sequenced was peripheral blood. The DNA of the CDR3 is TGTGCCAGTGCCCAGTGGAGTAGCAATCAGCCCCAGCATTTT. Translated, it gives CASAQWSSNQPQHF.